The text below deals with one T cell receptor (beta chain). As yet, its antigen is unknown. This record belongs to a study of cytomegalovirus exposure and HLA in healthy donors. Whole-study results and caveats: TCR beta sequences reportedly predicted most subjects' HLA-A and HLA-B alleles accurately. Apart from CMV serostatus, no immune exposure information was available. Most of the TCR beta V segments (in an earlier analysis) were productive either about 90% or about 30% of the time.

PCR was performed using 60 Vbeta and 13 Jbeta primers. Original handling: An analysis that came later counted tens of millions of unique TCR beta chains, 10 million to 12 million shared. Sequenced by immunoSEQ multiplex PCR; TCRdb stores in-frame clones only, minus some. V, J and clone size were drawn from that table, and D and trimming were deduced from the DNA. Of fewer than 250,000 clones listed, almost 75% are singletons. Sequenced: PBMCs. This clonotype was sampled from a woman in her 30s in good health and CMV-seropositive.

CDR3 protein: CASSFPQGVRGYTF. CDR3 DNA: TGTGCCAGCAGCTTCCCACAGGGGGTACGCGGCTACACCTTC. The V call is TRBV11-2, the J call TRBJ1-2, with TRBD1 matching 8 bases. With V trimmed by 3 bases and J by 8 bases, 8 bases remained unmatched. The CDR3 totals 14 residues. Per the germline V gene, CDR1 is SGHAT and CDR2 is FQNNGV.